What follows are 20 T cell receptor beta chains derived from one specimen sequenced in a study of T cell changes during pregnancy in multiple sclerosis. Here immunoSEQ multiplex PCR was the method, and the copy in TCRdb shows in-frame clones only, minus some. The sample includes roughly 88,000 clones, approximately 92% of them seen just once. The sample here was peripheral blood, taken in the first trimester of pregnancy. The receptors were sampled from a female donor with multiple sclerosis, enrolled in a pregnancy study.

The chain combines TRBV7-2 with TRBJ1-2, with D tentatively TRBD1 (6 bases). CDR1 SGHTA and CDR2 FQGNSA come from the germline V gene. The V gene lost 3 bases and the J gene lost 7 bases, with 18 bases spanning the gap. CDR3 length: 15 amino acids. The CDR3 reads CASSLNRRTESGYTF. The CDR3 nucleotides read TGTGCCAGCAGCTTGAACCGGCGGACAGAGAGTGGCTACACCTTC.

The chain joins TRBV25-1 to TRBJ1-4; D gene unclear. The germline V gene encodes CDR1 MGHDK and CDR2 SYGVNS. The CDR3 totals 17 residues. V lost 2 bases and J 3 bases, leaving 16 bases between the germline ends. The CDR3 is CASSEGRIGQPNEKLFF. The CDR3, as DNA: TGTGCCAGCAGTGAAGGGAGGATTGGGCAGCCTAATGAAAAACTGTTTTTT.

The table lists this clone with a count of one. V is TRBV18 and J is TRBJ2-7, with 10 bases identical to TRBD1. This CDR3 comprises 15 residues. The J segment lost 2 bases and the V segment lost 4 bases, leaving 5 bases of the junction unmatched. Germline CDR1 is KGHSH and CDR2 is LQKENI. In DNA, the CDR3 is TGTGCCAGCTCACTCGGACAGGGGGACACCTACGAGCAGTACTTC. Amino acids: CASSLGQGDTYEQYF.

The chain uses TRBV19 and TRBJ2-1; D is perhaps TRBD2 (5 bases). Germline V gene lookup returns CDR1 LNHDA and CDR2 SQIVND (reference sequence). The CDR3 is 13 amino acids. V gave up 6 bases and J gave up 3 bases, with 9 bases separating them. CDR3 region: CASRGGGYNEQFF. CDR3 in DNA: TGTGCCAGTAGGGGCGGAGGCTACAATGAGCAGTTCTTC.

The DNA for the CDR3 is TGTGCCAGTGGGACAGGGGTGGGTGAGCAGTACTTC. The encoded protein is CASGTGVGEQYF. The V gene is TRBV7-7, the J gene TRBJ2-7, with 10 bases lining up with TRBD1. This CDR3 is built from 12 residues. Trimming at V came to 9 bases and at J to 7 bases, leaving 6 bases not matched to a gene. Germline V gene lookup returns CDR1 SSHAT and CDR2 FNYEAQ (reference sequence).

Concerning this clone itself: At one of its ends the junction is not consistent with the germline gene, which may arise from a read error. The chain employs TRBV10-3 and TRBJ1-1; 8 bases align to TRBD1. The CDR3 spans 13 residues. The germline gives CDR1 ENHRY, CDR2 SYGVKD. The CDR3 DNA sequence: TGTGCCATCACACGGACAGGGAACGCTGAAGCTTTCTTT. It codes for CAITRTGNAEAFF.

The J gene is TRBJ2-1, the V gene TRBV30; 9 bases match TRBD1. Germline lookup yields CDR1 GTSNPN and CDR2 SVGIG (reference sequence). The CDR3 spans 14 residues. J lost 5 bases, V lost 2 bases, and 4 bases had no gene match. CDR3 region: CAWSPGQGNNEQFF. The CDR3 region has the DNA TGTGCCTGGAGTCCGGGACAGGGCAACAATGAGCAGTTCTTC.

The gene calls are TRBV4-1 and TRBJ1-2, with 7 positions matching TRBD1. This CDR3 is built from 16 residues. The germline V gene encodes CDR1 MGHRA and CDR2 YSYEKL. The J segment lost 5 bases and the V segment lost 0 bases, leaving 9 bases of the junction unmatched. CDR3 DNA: TGCGCCAGCAGCCAAGATCGGGCAGGGGGTGGATATGGCTACACCTTC. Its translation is CASSQDRAGGGYGYTF.

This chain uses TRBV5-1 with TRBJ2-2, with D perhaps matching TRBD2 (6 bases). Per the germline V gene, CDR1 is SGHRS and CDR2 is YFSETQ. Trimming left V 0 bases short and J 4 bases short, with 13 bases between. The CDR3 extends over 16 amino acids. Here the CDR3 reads CASSLGRGTATGELFF. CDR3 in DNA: TGCGCCAGCAGCTTGGGTCGGGGGACGGCCACCGGGGAGCTGTTTTTT.

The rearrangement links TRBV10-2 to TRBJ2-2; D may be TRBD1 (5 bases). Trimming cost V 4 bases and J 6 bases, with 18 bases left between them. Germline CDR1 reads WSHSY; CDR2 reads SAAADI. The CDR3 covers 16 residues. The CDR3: CASSVSAGSGSGELFF. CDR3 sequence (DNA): TGCGCCAGCAGTGTTTCGGCAGGGTCCGGGTCCGGGGAGCTGTTTTTT.

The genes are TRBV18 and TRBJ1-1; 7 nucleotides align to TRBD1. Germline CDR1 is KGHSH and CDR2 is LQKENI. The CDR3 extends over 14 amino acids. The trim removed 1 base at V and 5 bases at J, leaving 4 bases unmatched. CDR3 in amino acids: CASSPQGAGTEAFF. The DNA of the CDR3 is TGTGCCAGCTCACCACAGGGGGCAGGAACTGAAGCTTTCTTT.

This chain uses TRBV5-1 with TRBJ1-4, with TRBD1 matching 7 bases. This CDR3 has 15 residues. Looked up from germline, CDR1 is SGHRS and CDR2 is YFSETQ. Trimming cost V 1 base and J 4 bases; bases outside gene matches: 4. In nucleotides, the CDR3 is TGCGCCAGCAGCTTGACGACAGGGCTTAATGAAAAACTGTTTTTT. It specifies CASSLTTGLNEKLFF.

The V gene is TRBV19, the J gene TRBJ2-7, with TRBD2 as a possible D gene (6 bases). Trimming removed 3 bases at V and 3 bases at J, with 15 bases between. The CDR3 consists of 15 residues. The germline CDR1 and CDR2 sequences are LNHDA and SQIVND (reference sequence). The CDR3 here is CASSIGRDPFYEQYF. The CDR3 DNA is TGTGCCAGTAGTATTGGGCGGGATCCTTTCTACGAGCAGTACTTC.

The CDR3 DNA is TGTGCCAGCAGCTTTACTTCCCAGGAGGGTCTAACCGGGGAGCTGTTTTTT. This sequence encodes CASSFTSQEGLTGELFF. The chain links TRBV7-6 to TRBJ2-2; a possible D gene is TRBD2 (6 bases). CDR1 is SGHVS and CDR2 is FNYEAQ in the germline V gene. The CDR3 extends over 17 amino acids. The V end was cut by 3 bases, the J end by 5 bases, with 19 bases between.

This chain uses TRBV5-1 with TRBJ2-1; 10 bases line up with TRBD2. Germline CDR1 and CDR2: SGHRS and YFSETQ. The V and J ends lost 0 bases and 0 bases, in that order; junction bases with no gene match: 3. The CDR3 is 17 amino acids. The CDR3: CASSLVPSGSSYNEQFF. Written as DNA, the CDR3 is TGCGCCAGCAGCTTGGTGCCTAGCGGGAGCTCCTACAATGAGCAGTTCTTC. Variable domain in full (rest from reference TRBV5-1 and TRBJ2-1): KAGVTQTPRYLIKTRGQQVTLSCSPISGHRSVSWYQQTPGQGLQFLFEYFSETQRNKGNFPGRFSGRQFSNSRSEMNVSTLELGDSALYLCASSLVPSGSSYNEQFFGPGTRLTVL.

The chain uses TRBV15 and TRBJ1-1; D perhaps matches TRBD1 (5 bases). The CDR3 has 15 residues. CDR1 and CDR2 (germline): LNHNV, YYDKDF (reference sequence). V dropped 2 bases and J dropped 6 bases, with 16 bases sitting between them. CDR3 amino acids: CATSRLVGGRAEAFF. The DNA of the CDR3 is TGTGCCACCAGCAGACTCGTGGGGGGGAGGGCTGAAGCTTTCTTT.

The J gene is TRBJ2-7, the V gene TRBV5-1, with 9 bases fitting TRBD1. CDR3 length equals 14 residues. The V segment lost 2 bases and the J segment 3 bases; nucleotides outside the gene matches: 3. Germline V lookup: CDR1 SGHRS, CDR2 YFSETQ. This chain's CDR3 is CASSLRTGVYEQYF. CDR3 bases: TGCGCCAGCAGCTTACGGACAGGGGTCTACGAGCAGTACTTC.

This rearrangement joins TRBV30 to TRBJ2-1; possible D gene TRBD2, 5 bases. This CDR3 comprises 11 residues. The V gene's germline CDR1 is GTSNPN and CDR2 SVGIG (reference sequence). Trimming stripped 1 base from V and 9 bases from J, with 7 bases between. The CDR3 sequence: CAWSEGVEQFF. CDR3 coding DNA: TGTGCCTGGAGTGAGGGAGTTGAGCAGTTCTTC. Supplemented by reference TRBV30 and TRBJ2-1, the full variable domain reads SQTIHQWPATLVQPVGSPLSLECTVEGTSNPNLYWYRQAAGRGLQLLFYSVGIGQISSEVPQNLSASRPQDRQFILSSKKLLLSDSGFYLCAWSEGVEQFFGPGTRLTVL.

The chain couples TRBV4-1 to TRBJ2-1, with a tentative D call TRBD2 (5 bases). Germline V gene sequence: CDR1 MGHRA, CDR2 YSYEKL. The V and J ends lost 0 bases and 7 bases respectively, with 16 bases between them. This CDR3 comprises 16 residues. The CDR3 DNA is TGCGCCAGCAGCCAAGATCTGAGGGTTTGGGGAAATGAGCAGTTCTTC. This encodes CASSQDLRVWGNEQFF.

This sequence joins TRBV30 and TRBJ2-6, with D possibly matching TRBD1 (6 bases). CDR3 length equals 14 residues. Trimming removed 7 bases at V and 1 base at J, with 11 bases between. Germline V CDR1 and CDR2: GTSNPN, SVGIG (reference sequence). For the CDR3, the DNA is TGTGCCTCCAAACAGGGTTCTGGGGCCAACGTCCTGACTTTC. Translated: CASKQGSGANVLTF.